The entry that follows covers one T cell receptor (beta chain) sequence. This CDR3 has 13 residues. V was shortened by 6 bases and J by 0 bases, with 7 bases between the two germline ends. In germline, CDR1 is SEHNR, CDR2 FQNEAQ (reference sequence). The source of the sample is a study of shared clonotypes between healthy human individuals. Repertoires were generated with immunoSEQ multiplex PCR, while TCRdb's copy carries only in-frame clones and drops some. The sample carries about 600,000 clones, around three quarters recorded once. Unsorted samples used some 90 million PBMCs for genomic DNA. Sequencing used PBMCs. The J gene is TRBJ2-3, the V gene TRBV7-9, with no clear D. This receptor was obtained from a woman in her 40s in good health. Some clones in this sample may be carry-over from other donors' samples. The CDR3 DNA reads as TGTGCCAGCAGTTTTCTTAGCACAGATACGCAGTATTTT. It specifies CASSFLSTDTQYF.